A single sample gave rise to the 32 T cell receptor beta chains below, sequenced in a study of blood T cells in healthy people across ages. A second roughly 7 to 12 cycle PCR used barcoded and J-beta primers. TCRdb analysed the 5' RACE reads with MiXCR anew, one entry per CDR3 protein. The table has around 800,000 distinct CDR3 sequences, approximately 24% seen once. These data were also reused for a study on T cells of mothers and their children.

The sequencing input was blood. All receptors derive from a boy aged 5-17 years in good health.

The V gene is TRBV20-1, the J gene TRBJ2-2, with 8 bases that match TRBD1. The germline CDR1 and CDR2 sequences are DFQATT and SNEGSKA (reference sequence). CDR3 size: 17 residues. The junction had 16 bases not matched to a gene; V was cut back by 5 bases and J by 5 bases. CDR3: CSASKGQGSMNTGELFF. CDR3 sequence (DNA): TGCAGTGCTTCAAAAGGACAGGGTAGCATGAATACCGGGGAGCTGTTTTTT.

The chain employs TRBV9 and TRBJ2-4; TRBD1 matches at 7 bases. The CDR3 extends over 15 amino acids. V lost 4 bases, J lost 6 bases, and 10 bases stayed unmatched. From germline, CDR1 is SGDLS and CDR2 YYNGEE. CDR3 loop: CASSSASTGRNIQYF. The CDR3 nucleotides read TGTGCCAGCAGCTCAGCCTCGACAGGGCGAAACATTCAGTACTTC.

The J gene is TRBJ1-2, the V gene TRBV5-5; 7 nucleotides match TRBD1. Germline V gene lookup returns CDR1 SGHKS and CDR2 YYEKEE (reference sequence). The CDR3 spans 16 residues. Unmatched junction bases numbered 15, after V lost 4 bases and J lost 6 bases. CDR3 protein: CASSPRTGVMIDGYTF. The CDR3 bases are TGTGCCAGCAGCCCCCGCACAGGGGTAATGATAGATGGCTACACCTTC.

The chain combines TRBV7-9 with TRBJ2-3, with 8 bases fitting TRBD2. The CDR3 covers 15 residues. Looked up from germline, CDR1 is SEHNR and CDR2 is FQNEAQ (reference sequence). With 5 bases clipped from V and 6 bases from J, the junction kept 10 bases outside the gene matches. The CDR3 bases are TGTGCCAGCAGCGAACTAGCGGCCGATCAGGATACGCAGTATTTT. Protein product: CASSELAADQDTQYF.

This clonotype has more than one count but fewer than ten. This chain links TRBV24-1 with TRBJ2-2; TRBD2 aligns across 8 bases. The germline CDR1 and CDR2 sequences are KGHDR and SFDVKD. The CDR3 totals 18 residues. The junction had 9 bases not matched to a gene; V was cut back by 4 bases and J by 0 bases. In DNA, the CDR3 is TGTGCCACCAGTGAACGACCGGGACTAGGATCGAACACCGGGGAGCTGTTTTTT. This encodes CATSERPGLGSNTGELFF.

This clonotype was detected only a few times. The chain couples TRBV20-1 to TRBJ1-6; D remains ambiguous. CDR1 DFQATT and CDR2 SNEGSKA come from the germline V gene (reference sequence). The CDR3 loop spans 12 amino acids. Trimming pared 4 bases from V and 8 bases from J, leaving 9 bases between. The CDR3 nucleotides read TGCAGTGCTACCCGATTCGATTCACCCCTCCACTTT. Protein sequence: CSATRFDSPLHF.

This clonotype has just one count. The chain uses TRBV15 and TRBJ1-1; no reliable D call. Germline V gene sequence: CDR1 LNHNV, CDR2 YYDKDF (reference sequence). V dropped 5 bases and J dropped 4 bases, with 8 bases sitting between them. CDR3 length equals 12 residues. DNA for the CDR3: TGTGCCACCAGCGAAGGTGGCACTGAAGCTTTCTTT. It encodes CATSEGGTEAFF. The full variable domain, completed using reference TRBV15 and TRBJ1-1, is DAMVIQNPRYQVTQFGKPVTLSCSQTLNHNVMYWYQQKSSQAPKLLFHYYDKDFNNEADTPDNFQSRRPNTSFCFLDIRSPGLGDTAMYLCATSEGGTEAFFGQGTRLTVV.

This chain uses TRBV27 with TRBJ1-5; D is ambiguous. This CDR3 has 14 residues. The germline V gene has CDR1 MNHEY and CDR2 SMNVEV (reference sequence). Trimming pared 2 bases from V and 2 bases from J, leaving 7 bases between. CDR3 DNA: TGTGCCAGCAGTTTAAACAGTGGCAATCAGCCCCAGCATTTT. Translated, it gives CASSLNSGNQPQHF.

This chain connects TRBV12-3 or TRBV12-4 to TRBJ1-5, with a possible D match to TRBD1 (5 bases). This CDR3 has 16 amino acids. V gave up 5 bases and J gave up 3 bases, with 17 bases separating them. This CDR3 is CASSPGDGGANQPQHF. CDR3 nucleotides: TGTGCCAGCAGTCCGGGGGACGGTGGGGCCAATCAGCCCCAGCATTTT.

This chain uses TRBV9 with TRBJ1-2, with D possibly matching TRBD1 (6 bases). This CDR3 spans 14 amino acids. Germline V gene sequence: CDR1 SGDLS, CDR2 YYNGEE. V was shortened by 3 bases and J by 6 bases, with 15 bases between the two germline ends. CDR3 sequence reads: CASSANTGNNGYTF. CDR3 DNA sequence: TGTGCCAGCAGCGCAAATACAGGGAATAATGGCTACACCTTC.

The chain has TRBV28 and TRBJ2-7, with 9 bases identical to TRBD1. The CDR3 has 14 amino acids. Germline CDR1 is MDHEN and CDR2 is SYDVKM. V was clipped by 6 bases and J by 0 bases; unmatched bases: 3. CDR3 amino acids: CASRDRGSSYEQYF. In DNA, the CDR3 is TGTGCCAGCAGGGACAGGGGAAGCTCCTACGAGCAGTACTTC.

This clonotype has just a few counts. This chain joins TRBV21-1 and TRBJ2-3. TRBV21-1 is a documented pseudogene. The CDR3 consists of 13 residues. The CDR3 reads CASSKGGTDTQYF. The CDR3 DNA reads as TGTGCCAGCAGCAAAGGGGGCACAGATACGCAGTATTTT.

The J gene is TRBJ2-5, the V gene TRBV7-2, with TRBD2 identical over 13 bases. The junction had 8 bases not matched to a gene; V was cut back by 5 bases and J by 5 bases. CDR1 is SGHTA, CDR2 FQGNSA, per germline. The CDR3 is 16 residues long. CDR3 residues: CASSPILAGGTETQYF. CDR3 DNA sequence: TGTGCCAGCAGCCCGATACTAGCGGGGGGGACGGAGACCCAGTACTTC.

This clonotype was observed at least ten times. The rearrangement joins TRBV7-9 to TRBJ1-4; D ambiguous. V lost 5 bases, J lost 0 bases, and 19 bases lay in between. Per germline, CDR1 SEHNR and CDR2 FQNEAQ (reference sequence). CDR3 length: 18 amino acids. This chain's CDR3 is CASSAVGRSLATNEKLFF. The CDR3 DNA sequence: TGTGCCAGCAGCGCCGTCGGACGGAGCCTAGCAACTAATGAAAAACTGTTTTTT.

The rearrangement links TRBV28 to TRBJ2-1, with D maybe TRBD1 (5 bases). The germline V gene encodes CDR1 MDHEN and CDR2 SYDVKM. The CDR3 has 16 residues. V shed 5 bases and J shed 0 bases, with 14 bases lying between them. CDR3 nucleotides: TGTGCCAGCAGTAGAGTAAGGGGCCGCTCCTACAATGAGCAGTTCTTC. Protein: CASSRVRGRSYNEQFF.

CDR3 region: CASSHREGTQYF. Here the CDR3 DNA reads TGTGCCAGCAGCCACAGGGAGGGGACCCAGTACTTC. The chain joins TRBV7-9 to TRBJ2-5; a possible D gene is TRBD2 (7 bases). Trimming took off 5 bases at V and 7 bases at J, with 11 bases between the two ends. Germline V gene lookup returns CDR1 SEHNR and CDR2 FQNEAQ (reference sequence). The CDR3 totals 12 residues.

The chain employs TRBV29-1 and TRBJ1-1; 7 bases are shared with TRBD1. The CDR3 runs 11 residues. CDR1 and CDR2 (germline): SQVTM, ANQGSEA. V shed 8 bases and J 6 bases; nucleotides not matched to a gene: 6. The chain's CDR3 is CSPGQAAEAFF. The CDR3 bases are TGCAGCCCAGGACAGGCGGCTGAAGCTTTCTTT.

The CDR3 sequence is CASSGSRGETQYF. DNA for the CDR3: TGTGCCAGCAGTGGAAGCAGGGGGGAGACCCAGTACTTC. The chain combines TRBV2 with TRBJ2-5; TRBD1 matches at 7 bases. Germline V gene data show CDR1 as SNHLY and CDR2 as FYNNEI. The CDR3 has 13 residues. V shed 4 bases and J 5 bases; nucleotides not matched to a gene: 4.

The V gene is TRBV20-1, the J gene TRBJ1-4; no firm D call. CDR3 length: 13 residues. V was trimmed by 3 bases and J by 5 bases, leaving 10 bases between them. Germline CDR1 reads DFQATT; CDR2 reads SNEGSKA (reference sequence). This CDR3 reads CSARSDKNEKLFF. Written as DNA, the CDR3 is TGCAGTGCTAGGTCAGACAAGAATGAAAAACTGTTTTTT.

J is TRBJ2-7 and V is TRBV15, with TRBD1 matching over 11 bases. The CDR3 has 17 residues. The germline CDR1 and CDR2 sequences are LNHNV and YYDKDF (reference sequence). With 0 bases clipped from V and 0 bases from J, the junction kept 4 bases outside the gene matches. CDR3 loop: CATSRDLGQGVSYEQYF. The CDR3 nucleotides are TGTGCCACCAGCAGAGATCTGGGACAGGGGGTCTCCTACGAGCAGTACTTC.

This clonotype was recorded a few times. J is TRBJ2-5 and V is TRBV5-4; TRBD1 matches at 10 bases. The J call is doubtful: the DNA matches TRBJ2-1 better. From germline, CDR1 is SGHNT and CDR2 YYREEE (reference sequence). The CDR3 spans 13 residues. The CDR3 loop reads CASRRQGADEQFF. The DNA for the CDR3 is TGTGCCAGCAGGAGACAGGGGGCAGATGAGCAGTTCTTC.

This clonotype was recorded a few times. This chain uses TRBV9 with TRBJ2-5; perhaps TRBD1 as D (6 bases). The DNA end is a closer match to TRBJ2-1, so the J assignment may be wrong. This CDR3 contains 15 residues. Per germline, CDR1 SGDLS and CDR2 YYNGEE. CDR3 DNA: TGTGCCAGCAGCGTAGGTGACAGGTTCGCCAATGAGCAGTTCTTC. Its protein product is CASSVGDRFANEQFF.

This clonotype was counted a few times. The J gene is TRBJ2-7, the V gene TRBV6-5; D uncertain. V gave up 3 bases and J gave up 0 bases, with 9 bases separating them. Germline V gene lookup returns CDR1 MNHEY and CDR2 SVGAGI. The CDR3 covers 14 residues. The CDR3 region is CASSYLGGSYEQYF. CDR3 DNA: TGTGCCAGCAGTTATTTGGGCGGCTCCTACGAGCAGTACTTC.

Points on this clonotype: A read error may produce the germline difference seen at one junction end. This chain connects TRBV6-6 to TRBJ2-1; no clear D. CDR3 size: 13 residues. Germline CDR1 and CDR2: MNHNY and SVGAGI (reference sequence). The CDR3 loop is CASSPDRDDEQFF. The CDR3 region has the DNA TGCGCCAGCAGCCCCGACCGCGACGATGAGCAGTTCTTC.

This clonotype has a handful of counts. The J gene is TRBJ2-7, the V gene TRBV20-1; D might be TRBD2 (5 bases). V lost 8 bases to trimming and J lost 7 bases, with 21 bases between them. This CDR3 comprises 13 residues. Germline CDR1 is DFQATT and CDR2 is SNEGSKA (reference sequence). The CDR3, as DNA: TGCAGTCCGACGCACGGAACAACGGGGGAGCAGTACTTC. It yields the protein CSPTHGTTGEQYF.

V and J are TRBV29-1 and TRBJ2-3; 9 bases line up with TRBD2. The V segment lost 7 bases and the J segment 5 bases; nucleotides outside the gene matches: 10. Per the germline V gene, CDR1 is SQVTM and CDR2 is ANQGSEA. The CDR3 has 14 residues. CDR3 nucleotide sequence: TGCAGCGCCGAAGGCGGGGGGGCCGAAGATACGCAGTATTTT. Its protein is CSAEGGGAEDTQYF.

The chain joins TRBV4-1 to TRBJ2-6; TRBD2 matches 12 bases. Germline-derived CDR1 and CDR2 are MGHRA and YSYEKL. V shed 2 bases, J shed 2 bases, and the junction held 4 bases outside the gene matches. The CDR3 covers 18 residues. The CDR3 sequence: CASSQQLAGGTGANVLTF. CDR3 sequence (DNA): TGCGCCAGCAGCCAACAACTAGCGGGAGGAACTGGGGCCAACGTCCTGACTTTC.

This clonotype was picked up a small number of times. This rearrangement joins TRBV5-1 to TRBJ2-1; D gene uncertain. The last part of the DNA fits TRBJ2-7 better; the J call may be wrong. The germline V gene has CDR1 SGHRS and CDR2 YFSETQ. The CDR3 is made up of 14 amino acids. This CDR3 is CASSLTALSYEQYF. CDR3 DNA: TGCGCCAGCAGCTTGACGGCACTCTCCTACGAGCAGTACTTC.

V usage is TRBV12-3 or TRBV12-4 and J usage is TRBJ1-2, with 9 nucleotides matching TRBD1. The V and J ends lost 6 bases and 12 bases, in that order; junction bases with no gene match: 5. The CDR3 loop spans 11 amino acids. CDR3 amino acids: CASSSGQGNTF. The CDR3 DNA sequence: TGTGCCAGCAGCTCGGGACAGGGCAACACCTTC.

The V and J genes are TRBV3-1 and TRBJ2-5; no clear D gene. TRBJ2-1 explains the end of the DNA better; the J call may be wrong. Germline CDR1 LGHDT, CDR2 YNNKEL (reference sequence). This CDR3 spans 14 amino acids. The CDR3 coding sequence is TGTGCCAGCAGCCAAGAGGAAGGGAACAATGAGCAGTTCTTC. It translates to CASSQEEGNNEQFF.

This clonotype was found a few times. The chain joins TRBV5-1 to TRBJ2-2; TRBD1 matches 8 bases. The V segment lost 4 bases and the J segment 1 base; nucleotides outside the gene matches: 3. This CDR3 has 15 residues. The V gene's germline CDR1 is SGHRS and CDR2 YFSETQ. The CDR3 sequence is CASSTGQGNTGELFF. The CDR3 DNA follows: TGCGCCAGCAGCACCGGACAGGGGAACACCGGGGAGCTGTTTTTT.

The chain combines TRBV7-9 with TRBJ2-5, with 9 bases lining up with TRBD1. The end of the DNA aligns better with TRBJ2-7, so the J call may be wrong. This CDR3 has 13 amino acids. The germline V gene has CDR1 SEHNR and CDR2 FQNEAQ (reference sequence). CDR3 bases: TGTGCCAGCAGCTCGGACAGGGGTAACGAGCAGTACTTC. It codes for CASSSDRGNEQYF.